This T cell receptor beta chain was documented in a study of cytomegalovirus exposure and HLA in healthy donors (dated by TCRdb to between 2016 and 2019). About the study as a whole: A later analysis indicated that the 120 validation repertoires were generated on the platform also employed for the 720 or so repertoires of the first cohort. To predict cytomegalovirus infection status, the study brought together high-throughput TCR immunosequencing, statistical association of individual TCRs with disease status, and machine learning. Along with the approximately 600-subject first cohort, a separate validation cohort of around 120 different subjects was used. The aim of the study was to test whether cataloging public T cell receptors could identify signatures of past pathogen exposure.

Library preparation employed the immunoSEQ multiplex PCR assay. The paper's processing steps were these. To diagnose cytomegalovirus status from the catalog of TCR beta chain sequences, a statistical classification framework was built. TCRdb obtained this table from immuneACCESS and retained in-frame rearrangements with V and J assigned. These tables miss some clones; where compared with another copy, unresolved V genes account for less than half of the shortfall, and the remainder is unexplained. The V and J calls and clone size are taken from that table; D and trimming were inferred from the DNA. The sample table holds 300,000 or so clones, of which 70% to 90% were seen once. The ten largest clones capture around 0.96% of the sample. On the study overall, not on this receptor specifically: The study listed 150 to 200 TCR beta chains as associated with cytomegalovirus. The classifier was reported to diagnose cytomegalovirus status with high specificity and sensitivity in both the original cohort and the validation cohort. Subsequent analysis determined that TCRs grouped into clusters in the first cohort also showed a tendency toward co-occurrence across the roughly 120 validation repertoires, and 85% to 95% of cluster scores exceeded 0. While some public TCRs were present in many individuals, most TCR sequences turned up only very rarely across donors. The authors suggested that the approach could potentially be extended to other disease states and immunological phenotypes. All 130 or so repertoires were used to score co-occurrence in the validation cohort in a later analysis, because that analysis had no HLA typing for the cohort. In vitro tests confirmed that three of the cytomegalovirus-associated TCR beta chains recognize cytomegalovirus antigens.

The CDR3 contains 14 residues, cysteine and phenylalanine counted. Only the CDR3 DNA is retained, 42 bases long and in frame from the first base. CDR1 and CDR2 (MNHEY, SVGAGI) derive from the germline V gene. V is pared back by 6 bases and J by 0 bases, with 8 bases lying between the germline termini. Separate from the approximately 700-subject first cohort, the validation cohort of about 120 subjects was the group to which the donors belonged. A remark on this clone: Its cognate antigen has yet to be identified. Base qualities are missing; no much larger clone stands one base away.

The receptor's source is a man younger than 45 in good health and CMV-seronegative. The chain was built from TRBV6-5 and TRBJ2-2, with the D gene not confidently named. The sample was PBMCs. CDR3 region: CASSPRPNTGELFF. The DNA reads TGTGCCAGCAGCCCTAGACCGAACACCGGGGAGCTGTTTTTT.